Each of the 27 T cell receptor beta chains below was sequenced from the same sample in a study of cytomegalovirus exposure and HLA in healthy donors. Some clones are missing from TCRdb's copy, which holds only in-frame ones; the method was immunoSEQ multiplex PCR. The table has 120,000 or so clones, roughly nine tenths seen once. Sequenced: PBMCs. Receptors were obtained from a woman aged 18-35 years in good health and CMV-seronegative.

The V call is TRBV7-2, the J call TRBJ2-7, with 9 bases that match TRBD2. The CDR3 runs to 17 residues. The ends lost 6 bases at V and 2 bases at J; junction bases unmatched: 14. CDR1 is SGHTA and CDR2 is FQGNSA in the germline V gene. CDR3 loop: CASRRLVGSGRTYEQYF. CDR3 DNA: TGTGCCAGCAGACGCCTTGTAGGGAGCGGGAGGACCTACGAGCAGTACTTC.

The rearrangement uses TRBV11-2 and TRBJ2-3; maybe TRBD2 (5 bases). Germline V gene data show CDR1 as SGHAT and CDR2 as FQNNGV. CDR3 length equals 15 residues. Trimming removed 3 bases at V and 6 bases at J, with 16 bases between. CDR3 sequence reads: CASSFPRGGSDTQYF. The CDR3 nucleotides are TGTGCCAGCAGCTTCCCCCGAGGAGGTTCGGATACGCAGTATTTT.

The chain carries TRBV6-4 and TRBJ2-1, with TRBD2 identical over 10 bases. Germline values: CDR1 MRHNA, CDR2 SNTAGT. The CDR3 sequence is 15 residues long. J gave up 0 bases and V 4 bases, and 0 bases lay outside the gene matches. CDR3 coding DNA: TGTGCCAGCAGTGCTAGCGGGAGCTCCTACAATGAGCAGTTCTTC. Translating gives CASSASGSSYNEQFF.

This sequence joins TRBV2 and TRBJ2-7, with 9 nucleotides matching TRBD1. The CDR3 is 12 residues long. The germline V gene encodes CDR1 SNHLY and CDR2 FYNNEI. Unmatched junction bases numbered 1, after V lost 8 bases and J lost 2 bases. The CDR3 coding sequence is TGTGCCAGCGGGACAGGGACCTACGAGCAGTACTTC. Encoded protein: CASGTGTYEQYF.

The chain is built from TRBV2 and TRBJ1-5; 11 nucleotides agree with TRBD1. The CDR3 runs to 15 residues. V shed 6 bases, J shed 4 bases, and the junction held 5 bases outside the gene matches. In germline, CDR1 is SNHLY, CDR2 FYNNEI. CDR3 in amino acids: CASRWTGGANQPQHF. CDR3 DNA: TGTGCCAGCAGATGGACAGGGGGCGCGAATCAGCCCCAGCATTTT.

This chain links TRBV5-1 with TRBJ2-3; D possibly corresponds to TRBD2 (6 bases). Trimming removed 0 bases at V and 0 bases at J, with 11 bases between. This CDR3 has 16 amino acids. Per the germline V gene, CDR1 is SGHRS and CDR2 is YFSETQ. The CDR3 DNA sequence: TGCGCCAGCAGCTTGGTTGTAGCGGCTAGCACAGATACGCAGTATTTT. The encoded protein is CASSLVVAASTDTQYF.

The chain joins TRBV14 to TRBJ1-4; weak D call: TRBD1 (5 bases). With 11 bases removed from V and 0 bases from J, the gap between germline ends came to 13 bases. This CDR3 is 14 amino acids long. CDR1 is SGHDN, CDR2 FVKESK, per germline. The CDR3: CAGASGPTNEKLFF. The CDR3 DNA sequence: TGTGCCGGGGCCTCAGGGCCAACTAATGAAAAACTGTTTTTT.

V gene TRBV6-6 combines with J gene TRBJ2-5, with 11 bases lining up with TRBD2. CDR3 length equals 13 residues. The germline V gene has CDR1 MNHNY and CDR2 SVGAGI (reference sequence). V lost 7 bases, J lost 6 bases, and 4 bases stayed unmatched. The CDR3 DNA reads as TGTGCCAGCACGACTAGCGGGACTCAGACCCAGTACTTC. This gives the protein CASTTSGTQTQYF.

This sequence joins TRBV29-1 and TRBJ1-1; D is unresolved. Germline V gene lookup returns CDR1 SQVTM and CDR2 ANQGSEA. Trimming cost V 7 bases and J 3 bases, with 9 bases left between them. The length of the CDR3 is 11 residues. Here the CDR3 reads CSGNSYTEAFF. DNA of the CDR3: TGCAGCGGCAACAGCTACACTGAAGCTTTCTTT. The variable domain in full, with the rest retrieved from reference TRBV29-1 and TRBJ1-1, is SAVISQKPSRDICQRGTSLTIQCQVDSQVTMMFWYRQQPGQSLTLIATANQGSEATYESGFVIDKFPISRPNLTFSTLTVSNMSPEDSSIYLCSGNSYTEAFFGQGTRLTVV.

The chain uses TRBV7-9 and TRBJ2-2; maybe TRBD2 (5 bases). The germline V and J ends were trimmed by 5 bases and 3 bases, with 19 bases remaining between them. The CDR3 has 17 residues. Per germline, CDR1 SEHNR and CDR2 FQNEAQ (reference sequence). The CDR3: CASSQFSGRVDTGELFF. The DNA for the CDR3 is TGTGCCAGCAGCCAGTTCTCCGGGCGGGTTGACACCGGGGAGCTGTTTTTT.

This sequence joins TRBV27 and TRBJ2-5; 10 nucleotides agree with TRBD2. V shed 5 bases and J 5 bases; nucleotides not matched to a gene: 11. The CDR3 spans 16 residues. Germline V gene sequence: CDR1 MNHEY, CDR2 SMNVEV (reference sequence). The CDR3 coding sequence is TGTGCCAGCAGTCCGCGAAAACTAGCGGGAACGGAGACCCAGTACTTC. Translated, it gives CASSPRKLAGTETQYF.

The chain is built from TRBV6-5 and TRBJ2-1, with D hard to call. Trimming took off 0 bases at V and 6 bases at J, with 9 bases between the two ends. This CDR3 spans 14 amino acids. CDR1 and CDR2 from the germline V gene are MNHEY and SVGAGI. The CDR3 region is CASSYSITGNEQFF. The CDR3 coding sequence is TGTGCCAGCAGTTACTCGATTACTGGCAATGAGCAGTTCTTC.

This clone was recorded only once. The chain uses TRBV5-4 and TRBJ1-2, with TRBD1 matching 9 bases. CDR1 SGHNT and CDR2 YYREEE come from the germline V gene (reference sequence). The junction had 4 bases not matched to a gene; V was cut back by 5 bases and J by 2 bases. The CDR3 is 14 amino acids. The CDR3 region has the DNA TGTGCCAGCAGTCCCGGGACAGGGAACTATGGCTACACCTTC. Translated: CASSPGTGNYGYTF.

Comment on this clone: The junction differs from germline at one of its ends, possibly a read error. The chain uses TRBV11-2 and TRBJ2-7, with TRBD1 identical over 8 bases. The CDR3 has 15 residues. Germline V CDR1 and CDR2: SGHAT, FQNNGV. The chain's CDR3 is CASSLGTGLSYEQYF. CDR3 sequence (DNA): TGTGCCAGCAGTTTAGGGACAGGACTGTCCTACGAGCAGTACTTC.

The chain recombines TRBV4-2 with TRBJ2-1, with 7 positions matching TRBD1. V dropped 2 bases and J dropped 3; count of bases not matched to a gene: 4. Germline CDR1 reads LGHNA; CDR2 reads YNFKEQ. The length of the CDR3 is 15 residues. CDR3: CASSQSYRGYNEQFF. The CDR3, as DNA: TGTGCCAGCAGCCAATCATACAGGGGCTACAATGAGCAGTTCTTC.

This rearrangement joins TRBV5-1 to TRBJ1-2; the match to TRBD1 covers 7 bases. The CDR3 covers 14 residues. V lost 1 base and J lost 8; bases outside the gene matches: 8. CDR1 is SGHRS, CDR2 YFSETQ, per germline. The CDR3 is CASSLRQGVVGYTF. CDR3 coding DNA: TGCGCCAGCAGCTTGAGACAGGGAGTGGTGGGCTACACCTTC.

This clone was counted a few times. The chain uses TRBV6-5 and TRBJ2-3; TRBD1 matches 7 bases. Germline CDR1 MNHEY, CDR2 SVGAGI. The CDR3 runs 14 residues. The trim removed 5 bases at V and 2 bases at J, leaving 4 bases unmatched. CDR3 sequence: CASSQTGFTDTQYF. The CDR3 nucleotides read TGTGCCAGCAGTCAGACAGGGTTCACAGATACGCAGTATTTT.

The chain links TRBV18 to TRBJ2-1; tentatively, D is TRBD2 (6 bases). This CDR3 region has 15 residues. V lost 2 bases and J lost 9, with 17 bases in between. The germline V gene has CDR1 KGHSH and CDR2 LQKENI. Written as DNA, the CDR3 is TGTGCCAGCTCACCAACGAGCAATTCGGAGGGTGAGCAGTTCTTC. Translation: CASSPTSNSEGEQFF. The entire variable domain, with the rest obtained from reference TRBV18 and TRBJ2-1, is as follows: NAGVMQNPRHLVRRRGQEARLRCSPMKGHSHVYWYRQLPEEGLKFMVYLQKENIIDESGMPKERFSAEFPKEGPSILRIQQVVRGDSAAYFCASSPTSNSEGEQFFGPGTRLTVL.

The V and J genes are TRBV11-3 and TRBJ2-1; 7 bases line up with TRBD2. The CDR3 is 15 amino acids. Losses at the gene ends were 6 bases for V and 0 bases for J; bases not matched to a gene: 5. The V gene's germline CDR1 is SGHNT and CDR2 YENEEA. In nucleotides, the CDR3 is TGTGCCAGCAGTTCGGGGGGTAGCTCCTACAATGAGCAGTTCTTC. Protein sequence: CASSSGGSSYNEQFF.

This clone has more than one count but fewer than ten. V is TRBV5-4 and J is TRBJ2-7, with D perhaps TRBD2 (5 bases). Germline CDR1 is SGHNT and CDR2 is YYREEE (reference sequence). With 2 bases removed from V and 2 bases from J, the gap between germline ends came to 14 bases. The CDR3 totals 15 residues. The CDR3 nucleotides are TGTGCCAGCAGCTTTGATACTCGGGGTCCCTACGAGCAGTACTTC. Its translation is CASSFDTRGPYEQYF.

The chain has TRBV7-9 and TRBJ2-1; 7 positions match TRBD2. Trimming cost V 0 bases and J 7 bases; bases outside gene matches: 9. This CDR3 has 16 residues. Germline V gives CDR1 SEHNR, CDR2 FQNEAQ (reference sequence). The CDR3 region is CASSLARGGSGNEQFF. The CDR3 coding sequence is TGTGCCAGCAGCTTAGCTAGGGGCGGGAGCGGGAATGAGCAGTTCTTC.

The CDR3 DNA follows: TGTGCCAGCAGCTTTAGTTTTTCAAGGGGTATCCTTTACGAGCAGTACTTC. Its translation: CASSFSFSRGILYEQYF. V is TRBV11-2 and J is TRBJ2-7; possible D gene TRBD1, 5 bases. The CDR3 length is 17 residues. The V gene lost 3 bases and the J gene lost 4 bases, with 22 bases spanning the gap. Per germline, CDR1 SGHAT and CDR2 FQNNGV.

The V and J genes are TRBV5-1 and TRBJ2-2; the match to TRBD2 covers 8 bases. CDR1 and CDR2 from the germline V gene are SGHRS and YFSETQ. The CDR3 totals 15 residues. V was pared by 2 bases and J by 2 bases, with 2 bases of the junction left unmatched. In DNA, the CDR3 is TGCGCCAGCAGCTTCGGGACTAGAAACACCGGGGAGCTGTTTTTT. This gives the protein CASSFGTRNTGELFF. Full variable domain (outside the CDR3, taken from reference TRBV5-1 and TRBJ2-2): KAGVTQTPRYLIKTRGQQVTLSCSPISGHRSVSWYQQTPGQGLQFLFEYFSETQRNKGNFPGRFSGRQFSNSRSEMNVSTLELGDSALYLCASSFGTRNTGELFFGEGSRLTVL.

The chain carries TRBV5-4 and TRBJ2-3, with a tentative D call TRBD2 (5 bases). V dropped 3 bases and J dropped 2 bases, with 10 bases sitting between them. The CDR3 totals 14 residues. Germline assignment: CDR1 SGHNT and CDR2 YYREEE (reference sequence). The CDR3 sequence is CASSSGKVTDTQYF. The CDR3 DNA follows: TGTGCCAGCAGCTCCGGGAAAGTCACAGATACGCAGTATTTT. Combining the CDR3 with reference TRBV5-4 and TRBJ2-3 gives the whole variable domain ETGVTQSPTHLIKTRGQQVTLRCSSQSGHNTVSWYQQALGQGPQFIFQYYREEENGRGNFPPRFSGLQFPNYSSELNVNALELDDSALYLCASSSGKVTDTQYFGPGTRLTVL.

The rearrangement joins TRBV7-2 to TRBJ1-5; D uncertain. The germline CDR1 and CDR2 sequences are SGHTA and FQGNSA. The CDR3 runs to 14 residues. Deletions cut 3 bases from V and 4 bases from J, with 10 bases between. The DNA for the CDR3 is TGTGCCAGCAGCTTTTCCGGGAGGAATCAGCCCCAGCATTTT. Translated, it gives CASSFSGRNQPQHF.

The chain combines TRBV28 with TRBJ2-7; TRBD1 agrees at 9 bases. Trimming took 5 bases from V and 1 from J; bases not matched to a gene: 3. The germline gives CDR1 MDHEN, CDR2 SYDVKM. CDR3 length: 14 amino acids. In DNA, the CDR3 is TGTGCCAGCAGTCCTGGACAGGGGTCCTACGAGCAGTACTTC. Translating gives CASSPGQGSYEQYF.

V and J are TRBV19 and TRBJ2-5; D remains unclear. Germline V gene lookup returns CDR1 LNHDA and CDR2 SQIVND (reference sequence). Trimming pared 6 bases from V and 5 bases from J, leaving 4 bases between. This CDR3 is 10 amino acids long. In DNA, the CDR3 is TGTGCCAGTAGGGAGGAGACCCAGTACTTC. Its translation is CASREETQYF. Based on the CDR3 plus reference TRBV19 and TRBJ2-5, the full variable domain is DGGITQSPKYLFRKEGQNVTLSCEQNLNHDAMYWYRQDPGQGLRLIYYSQIVNDFQKGDIAEGYSVSREKKESFPLTVTSAQKNPTAFYLCASREETQYFGPGTRLLVL.